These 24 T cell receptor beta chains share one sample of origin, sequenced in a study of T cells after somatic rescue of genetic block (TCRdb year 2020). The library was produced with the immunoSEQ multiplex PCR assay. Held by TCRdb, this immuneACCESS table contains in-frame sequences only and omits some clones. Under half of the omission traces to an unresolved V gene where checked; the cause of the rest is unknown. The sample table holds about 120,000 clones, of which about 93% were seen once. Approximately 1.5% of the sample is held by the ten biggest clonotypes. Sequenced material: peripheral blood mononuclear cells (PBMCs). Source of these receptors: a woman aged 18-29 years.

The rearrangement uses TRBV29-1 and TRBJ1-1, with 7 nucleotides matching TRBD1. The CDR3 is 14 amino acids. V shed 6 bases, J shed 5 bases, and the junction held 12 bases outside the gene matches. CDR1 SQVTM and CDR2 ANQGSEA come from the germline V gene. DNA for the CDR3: TGCAGCGTGAGTCAGGGGGTGCATGGAACTGAAGCTTTCTTT. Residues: CSVSQGVHGTEAFF.

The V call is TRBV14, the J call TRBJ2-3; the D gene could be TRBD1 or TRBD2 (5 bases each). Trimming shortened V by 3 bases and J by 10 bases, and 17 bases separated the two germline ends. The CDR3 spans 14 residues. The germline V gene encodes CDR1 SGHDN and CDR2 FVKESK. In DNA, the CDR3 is TGTGCCAGCAGCCATGAGCGAACCGGGACGCCGCAGTATTTT. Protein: CASSHERTGTPQYF.

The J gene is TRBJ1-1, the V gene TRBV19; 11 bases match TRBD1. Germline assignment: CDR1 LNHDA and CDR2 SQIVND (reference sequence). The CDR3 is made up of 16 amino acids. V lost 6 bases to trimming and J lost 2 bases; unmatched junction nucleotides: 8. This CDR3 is CASRSPRTGGNTEAFF. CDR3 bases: TGTGCCAGTAGGTCCCCTAGGACAGGGGGCAACACTGAAGCTTTCTTT.

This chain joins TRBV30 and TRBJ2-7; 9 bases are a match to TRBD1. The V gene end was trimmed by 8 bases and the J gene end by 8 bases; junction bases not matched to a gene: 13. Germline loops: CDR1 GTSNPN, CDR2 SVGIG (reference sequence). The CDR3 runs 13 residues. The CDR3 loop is CARENTGGNKQYF. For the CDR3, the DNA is TGTGCCCGGGAAAACACAGGGGGCAATAAGCAGTACTTC. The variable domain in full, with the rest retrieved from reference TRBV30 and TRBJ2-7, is SQTIHQWPATLVQPVGSPLSLECTVEGTSNPNLYWYRQAAGRGLQLLFYSVGIGQISSEVPQNLSASRPQDRQFILSSKKLLLSDSGFYLCARENTGGNKQYFGPGTRLTVT.

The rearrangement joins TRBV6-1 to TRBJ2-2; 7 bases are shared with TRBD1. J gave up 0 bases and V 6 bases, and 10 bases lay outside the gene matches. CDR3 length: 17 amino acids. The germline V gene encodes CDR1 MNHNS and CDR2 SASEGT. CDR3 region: CASRELDRASNTGELFF. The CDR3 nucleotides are TGTGCCAGCAGAGAATTAGACAGGGCCTCGAACACCGGGGAGCTGTTTTTT.

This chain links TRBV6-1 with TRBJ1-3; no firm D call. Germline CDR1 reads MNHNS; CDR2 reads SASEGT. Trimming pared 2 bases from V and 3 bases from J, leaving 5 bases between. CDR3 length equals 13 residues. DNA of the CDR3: TGTGCCAGCAGTGAATCGGGTGGAAACACCATATATTTT. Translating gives CASSESGGNTIYF.

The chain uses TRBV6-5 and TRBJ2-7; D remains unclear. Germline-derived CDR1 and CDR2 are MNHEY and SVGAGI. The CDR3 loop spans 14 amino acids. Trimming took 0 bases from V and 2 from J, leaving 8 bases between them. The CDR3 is CASSYSAETYEQYF. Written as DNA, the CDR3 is TGTGCCAGCAGTTACTCTGCAGAAACCTACGAGCAGTACTTC.

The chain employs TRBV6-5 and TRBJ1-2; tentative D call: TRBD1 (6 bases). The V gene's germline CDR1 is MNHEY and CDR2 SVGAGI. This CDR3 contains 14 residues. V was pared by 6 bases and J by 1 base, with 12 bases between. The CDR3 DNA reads TGTGCCAGCAGCACGGGACACCTTAACTATGGCTACACCTTC. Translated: CASSTGHLNYGYTF.

In nucleotides, the CDR3 is TGTGCCAGCACCCGCGGGGGACAGAGGACCGGGGAGCTGTTTTTT. It is translated as CASTRGGQRTGELFF. The chain combines TRBV28 with TRBJ2-2, with D tentatively TRBD1 or TRBD2 (7 bases each). Germline V gene data show CDR1 as MDHEN and CDR2 as SYDVKM. This CDR3 region has 15 residues. V was shortened by 7 bases and J by 5 bases, with 17 bases between the two germline ends. The variable domain in full, completed from reference TRBV28 and TRBJ2-2, reads DVKVTQSSRYLVKRTGEKVFLECVQDMDHENMFWYRQDPGLGLRLIYFSYDVKMKEKGDIPEGYSVSREKKERFSLILESASTNQTSMYLCASTRGGQRTGELFFGEGSRLTVL.

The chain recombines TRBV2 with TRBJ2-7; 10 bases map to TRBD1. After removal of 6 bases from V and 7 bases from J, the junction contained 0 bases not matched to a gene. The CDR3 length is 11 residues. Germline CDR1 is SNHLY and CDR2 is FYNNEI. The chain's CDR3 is CASRDRGEQYF. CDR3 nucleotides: TGTGCCAGCAGGGACAGGGGGGAGCAGTACTTC. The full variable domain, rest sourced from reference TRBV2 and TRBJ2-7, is EPEVTQTPSHQVTQMGQEVILRCVPISNHLYFYWYRQILGQKVEFLVSFYNNEISEKSEIFDDQFSVERPDGSNFTLKIRSTKLEDSAMYFCASRDRGEQYFGPGTRLTVT.

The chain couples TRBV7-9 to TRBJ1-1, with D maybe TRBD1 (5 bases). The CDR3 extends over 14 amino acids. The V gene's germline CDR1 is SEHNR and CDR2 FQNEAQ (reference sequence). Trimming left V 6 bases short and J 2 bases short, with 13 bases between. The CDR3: CASSQQDGNTEAFF. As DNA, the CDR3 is TGTGCCAGCAGTCAACAGGACGGAAACACTGAAGCTTTCTTT.

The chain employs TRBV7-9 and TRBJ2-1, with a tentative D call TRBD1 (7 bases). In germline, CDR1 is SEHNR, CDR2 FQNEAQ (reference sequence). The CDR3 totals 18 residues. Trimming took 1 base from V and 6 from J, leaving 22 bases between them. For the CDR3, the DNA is TGTGCCAGCAGCTTAGATCGGACAGGACTACCCAGGGGCAATGAGCAGTTCTTC. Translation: CASSLDRTGLPRGNEQFF.

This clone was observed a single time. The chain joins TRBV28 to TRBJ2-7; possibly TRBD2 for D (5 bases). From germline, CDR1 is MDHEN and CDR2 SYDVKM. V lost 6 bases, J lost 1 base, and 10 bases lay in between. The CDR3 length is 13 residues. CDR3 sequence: CASSPGSSYEQYF. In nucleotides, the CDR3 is TGTGCCAGCAGCCCGGGATCTTCCTACGAGCAGTACTTC.

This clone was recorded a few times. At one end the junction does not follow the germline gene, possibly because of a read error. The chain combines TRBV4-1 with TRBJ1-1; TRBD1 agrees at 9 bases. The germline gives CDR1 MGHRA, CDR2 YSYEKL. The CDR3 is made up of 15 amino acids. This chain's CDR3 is CASSQVGVRGQGFTF. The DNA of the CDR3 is TGCGCCAGCAGCCAAGTGGGAGTTAGGGGACAGGGCTTCACTTTT.

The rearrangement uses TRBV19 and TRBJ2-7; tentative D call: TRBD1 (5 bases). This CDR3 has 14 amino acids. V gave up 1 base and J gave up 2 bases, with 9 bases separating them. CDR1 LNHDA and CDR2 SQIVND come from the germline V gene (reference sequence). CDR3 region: CASSIAPDTYEQYF. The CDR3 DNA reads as TGTGCCAGTAGTATAGCCCCGGACACCTACGAGCAGTACTTC.

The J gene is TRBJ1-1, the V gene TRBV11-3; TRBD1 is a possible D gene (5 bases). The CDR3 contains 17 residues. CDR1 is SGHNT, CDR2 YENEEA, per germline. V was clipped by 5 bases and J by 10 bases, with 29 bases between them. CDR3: CASSPLGHIIPGSGAFF. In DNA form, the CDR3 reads TGTGCCAGCAGCCCATTGGGGCATATTATTCCAGGCAGTGGAGCTTTCTTT.

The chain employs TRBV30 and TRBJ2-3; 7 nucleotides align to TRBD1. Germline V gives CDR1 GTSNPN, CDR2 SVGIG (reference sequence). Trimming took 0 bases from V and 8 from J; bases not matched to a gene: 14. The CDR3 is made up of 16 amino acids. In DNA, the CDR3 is TGTGCCTGGAGTGTTTTGGGACAGACGACCGGGATTACGCAGTATTTT. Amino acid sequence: CAWSVLGQTTGITQYF.

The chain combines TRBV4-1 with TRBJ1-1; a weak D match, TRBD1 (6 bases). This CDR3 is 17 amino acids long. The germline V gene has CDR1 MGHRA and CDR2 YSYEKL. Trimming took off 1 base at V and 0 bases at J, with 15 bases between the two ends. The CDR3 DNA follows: TGCGCCAGCAGCCAAGGGGGCAGGGGACGCATGAACACTGAAGCTTTCTTT. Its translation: CASSQGGRGRMNTEAFF.

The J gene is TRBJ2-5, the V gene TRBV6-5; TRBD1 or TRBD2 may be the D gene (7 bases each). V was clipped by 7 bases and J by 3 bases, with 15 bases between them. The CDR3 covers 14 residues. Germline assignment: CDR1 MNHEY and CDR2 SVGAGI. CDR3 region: CASTRGGGEETQYF. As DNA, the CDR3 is TGTGCCAGCACCAGGGGGGGCGGGGAAGAGACCCAGTACTTC.

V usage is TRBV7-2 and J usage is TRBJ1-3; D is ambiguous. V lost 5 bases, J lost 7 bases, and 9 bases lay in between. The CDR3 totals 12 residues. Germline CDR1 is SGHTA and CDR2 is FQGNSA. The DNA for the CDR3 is TGTGCCAGCAGCCTTTACGGGAACACCATATATTTT. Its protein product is CASSLYGNTIYF.

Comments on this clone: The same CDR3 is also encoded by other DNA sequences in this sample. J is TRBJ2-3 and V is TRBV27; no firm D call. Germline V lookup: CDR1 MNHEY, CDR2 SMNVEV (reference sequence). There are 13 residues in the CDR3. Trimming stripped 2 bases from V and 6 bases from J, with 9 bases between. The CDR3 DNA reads TGTGCCAGCAGTTTAACCCCCGCGGATACGCAGTATTTT. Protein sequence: CASSLTPADTQYF.

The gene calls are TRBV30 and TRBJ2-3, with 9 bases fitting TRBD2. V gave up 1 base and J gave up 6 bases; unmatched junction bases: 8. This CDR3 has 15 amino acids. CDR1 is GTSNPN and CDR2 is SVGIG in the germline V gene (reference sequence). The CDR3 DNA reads TGTGCCTGGAGTGGGATGGGACTAGCTCTGGATACGCAGTATTTT. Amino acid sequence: CAWSGMGLALDTQYF.

CDR3 amino acids: CASSSPGGAGEQFF. The CDR3 DNA reads TGTGCCAGCAGCTCCCCCGGGGGGGCTGGTGAGCAGTTCTTC. The V and J genes are TRBV9 and TRBJ2-1; TRBD2 matches at 8 bases. CDR3 length: 14 amino acids. The junction had 9 bases not matched to a gene; V was cut back by 4 bases and J by 9 bases. The germline V gene has CDR1 SGDLS and CDR2 YYNGEE.

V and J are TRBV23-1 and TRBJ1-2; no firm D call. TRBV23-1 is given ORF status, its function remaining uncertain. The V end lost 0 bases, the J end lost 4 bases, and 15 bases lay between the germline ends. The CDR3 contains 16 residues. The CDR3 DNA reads TGCGCCAGCAGTCAATCTCAAGAGGAGATGAGCTATGGCTACACCTTC. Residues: CASSQSQEEMSYGYTF.